This TCR beta chain was obtained from a study of cytomegalovirus exposure and HLA in healthy donors. Points from the study as a whole: Another analysis was done later, and it associated fewer than 20,000 TCR beta sequences with HLA alleles at 0.05 false discovery rate.

There are 15 residues in the CDR3. V shed 3 bases, J shed 3 bases, and the junction held 6 bases outside the gene matches. From germline, CDR1 is SGHAT and CDR2 FQNNGV. 60 Vbeta and 13 Jbeta primers were used in PCR. The protocol was immunoSEQ multiplex PCR, while the TCRdb copy is restricted to in-frame clones and leaves out a portion. The listing records roughly 40,000 clones. To note about this clone: What it recognizes is unknown.

The chain recombines TRBV11-2 with TRBJ2-7; TRBD2 aligns across 9 bases. The sequencing sample was made of PBMCs. This receptor was obtained from a man aged 40-49 years in good health and CMV-seropositive. The CDR3 here is CASSFTLAGLYEQYF. The CDR3 coding sequence is TGTGCCAGCAGCTTCACCCTAGCGGGACTCTACGAGCAGTACTTC. Drawing the rest from reference TRBV11-2 and TRBJ2-7, the complete variable domain is EAGVAQSPRYKIIEKRQSVAFWCNPISGHATLYWYQQILGQGPKLLIQFQNNGVVDDSQLPKDRFSAERLKGVDSTLKIQPAKLEDSAVYLCASSFTLAGLYEQYFGPGTRLTVT.